Described below is a single T cell receptor beta chain sequence and its context. What it recognizes is unknown. Using its own MiXCR run on the 5' RACE reads, TCRdb lists one record per CDR3 protein. The sample holds roughly 350,000 distinct CDR3 sequences, around 21% seen once. The data stem from a study of T-cell memory formation after mild COVID-19. Study findings and constraints: Clones that contracted from day 15 to 85 were balanced CD4/CD8, while later expanders leaned CD4+.

Per germline, CDR1 KGHSH and CDR2 LQKENI. Trimming took off 3 bases at V and 4 bases at J, with 7 bases between the two ends. This CDR3 has 13 amino acids. This chain uses TRBV18 with TRBJ2-1; D gene unclear. The material sequenced was PBMCs or a T cell subset sorted from them (not recorded which). The sequence was collected from an adult woman who had mild COVID-19 (a few samples of this study predate the infection). Cell type and time point are not known. The CDR3 reads CASSPETYNEQFF. CDR3 coding DNA: TGTGCCAGCTCACCTGAGACATACAATGAGCAGTTCTTC.